This is a list of T cell receptor beta chains from one sample in a study of shared clonotypes between healthy human individuals. The repertoire was sequenced with immunoSEQ multiplex PCR; TCRdb's copy has only in-frame clones and lacks some. Found here are over 400,000 clones, over 70% of them singletons; the top ten hold roughly 13%. Sequencing input: PBMCs. Receptors originate from a middle-aged woman in good health. Some clones in this sample may be carry-over from other donors' samples. CDR3s include the opening cysteine and the closing phenylalanine or tryptophan. The order of the fields is CDR3 protein, CDR3 DNA, J gene, V gene, D gene, clone size. The D gene is left open where the match is weak. Size values are once, few and many counts, or a class for expanded clones, and some rows have none.

CDR3 protein: CASSPAQHNQPQHF
CDR3 DNA: TGTGCCAGCAGTCCCGCCCAACACAATCAGCCCCAGCATTTT
J gene: TRBJ1-5
V gene: TRBV6-1
D gene: .
clone size: few

CDR3 protein: CASQVEGDTEAFF
CDR3 DNA: TGTGCCAGCCAGGTAGAGGGGGACACTGAAGCTTTCTTT
J gene: TRBJ1-1
V gene: TRBV2
D gene: .
clone size: .

CDR3 protein: CASSLGQGVWNEQFF
CDR3 DNA: TGTGCCAGCAGCTTAGGACAGGGGGTTTGGAATGAGCAGTTCTTC
J gene: TRBJ2-1
V gene: TRBV7-9
D gene: TRBD1
clone size: .

CDR3 protein: CASTDLGPAGTGNTIYF
CDR3 DNA: TGTGCCAGCACCGATTTGGGCCCTGCTGGGACTGGAAACACCATATATTTT
J gene: TRBJ1-3
V gene: TRBV5-4
D gene: .
clone size: .

CDR3 protein: CASQTGGGGELFF
CDR3 DNA: TGCGCCAGCCAGACAGGGGGCGGCGGGGAGCTGTTTTTT
J gene: TRBJ2-2
V gene: TRBV10-1
D gene: TRBD1
clone size: many

CDR3 protein: CASSEAGYSYEQYF
CDR3 DNA: TGTGCCAGCAGTGAGGCAGGTTATTCCTACGAGCAGTACTTC
J gene: TRBJ2-7
V gene: TRBV2
D gene: .
clone size: medium-sized

CDR3 protein: CASRARLYEQYF
CDR3 DNA: TGTGCCAGCAGGGCCCGACTTTACGAGCAGTACTTC
J gene: TRBJ2-7
V gene: TRBV2
D gene: .
clone size: many

CDR3 protein: CAWSTTTGSTEAFF
CDR3 DNA: TGTGCCTGGAGTACCACCACAGGGAGCACTGAAGCTTTCTTT
J gene: TRBJ1-1
V gene: TRBV30
D gene: .
clone size: .

CDR3 protein: CASSLRTSGYNEQFF
CDR3 DNA: TGTGCCAGCAGCTTAAGGACTAGCGGATACAATGAGCAGTTCTTC
J gene: TRBJ2-1
V gene: TRBV13
D gene: TRBD2
clone size: .

CDR3 protein: CANSLAGPYNEQFF
CDR3 DNA: TGTGCCAACAGCTTAGCGGGTCCCTACAATGAGCAGTTCTTC
J gene: TRBJ2-1
V gene: TRBV5-4
D gene: TRBD2
clone size: .

CDR3 protein: CASSPTLGGTDTQYF
CDR3 DNA: TGTGCCAGCAGCCCGACGTTGGGGGGCACAGATACGCAGTATTTT
J gene: TRBJ2-3
V gene: TRBV14
D gene: .
clone size: once

CDR3 protein: CASSASGRNTGELFF
CDR3 DNA: TGTGCCAGCAGCGCTAGCGGGAGGAACACCGGGGAGCTGTTTTTT
J gene: TRBJ2-2
V gene: TRBV7-3
D gene: TRBD2
clone size: .

CDR3 protein: CASSEAGTGQETQYF
CDR3 DNA: TGTGCCAGCAGTGAAGCGGGGACAGGACAAGAGACCCAGTACTTC
J gene: TRBJ2-5
V gene: TRBV2
D gene: TRBD1
clone size: .

CDR3 protein: CASSLHLGYSNQPQHF
CDR3 DNA: TGTGCCAGCAGTCTTCACCTGGGATATAGCAATCAGCCCCAGCATTTT
J gene: TRBJ1-5
V gene: TRBV28
D gene: .
clone size: .

CDR3 protein: CASSLGRRTSTDTQYF
CDR3 DNA: TGTGCCAGCAGCTTAGGTCGGCGGACCAGCACAGATACGCAGTATTTT
J gene: TRBJ2-3
V gene: TRBV7-9
D gene: .
clone size: .

CDR3 protein: CASSHRDRGGDGYTF
CDR3 DNA: TGCGCCAGCAGCCACCGGGACAGGGGAGGGGATGGCTACACCTTC
J gene: TRBJ1-2
V gene: TRBV4-1
D gene: TRBD1
clone size: .

CDR3 protein: CASSLEGNTEAFF
CDR3 DNA: TGTGCCAGCAGCTTAGAGGGGAACACTGAAGCTTTCTTT
J gene: TRBJ1-1
V gene: TRBV7-3
D gene: .
clone size: .

CDR3 protein: CASSFGTSGSGEQFF
CDR3 DNA: TGTGCCAGCAGCTTCGGGACTAGCGGGAGCGGTGAGCAGTTCTTC
J gene: TRBJ2-1
V gene: TRBV7-8
D gene: TRBD2
clone size: .

CDR3 protein: CASSYQAGASGYTF
CDR3 DNA: TGTGCCAGCAGCTACCAAGCGGGGGCGAGTGGCTACACCTTC
J gene: TRBJ1-2
V gene: TRBV5-6
D gene: .
clone size: .

CDR3 protein: CSGQQSNEKLFF
CDR3 DNA: TGCAGCGGACAGCAGTCAAATGAAAAACTGTTTTTT
J gene: TRBJ1-4
V gene: TRBV29-1
D gene: .
clone size: .

CDR3 protein: CASSLDRGGTEAFF
CDR3 DNA: TGTGCCAGCAGTTTAGACAGGGGTGGCACTGAAGCTTTCTTT
J gene: TRBJ1-1
V gene: TRBV27
D gene: TRBD1
clone size: .

CDR3 protein: CASSTANGREGLTGELFF
CDR3 DNA: TGCGCCAGCAGCACCGCCAACGGGCGGGAGGGGTTAACCGGGGAGCTGTTTTTT
J gene: TRBJ2-2
V gene: TRBV5-1
D gene: TRBD2
clone size: .

CDR3 protein: CASSTSPSLYEQYF
CDR3 DNA: TGTGCCAGCAGCACCTCACCCAGCCTCTACGAGCAGTACTTC
J gene: TRBJ2-7
V gene: TRBV7-9
D gene: .
clone size: .

CDR3 protein: CASSLGNLGELFF
CDR3 DNA: TGTGCCAGCAGTTTAGGGAACCTCGGGGAGCTGTTTTTT
J gene: TRBJ2-2
V gene: TRBV28
D gene: .
clone size: once

CDR3 protein: CASSPRRNTEAFF
CDR3 DNA: TGTGCCAGCAGTCCGAGGAGGAACACTGAAGCTTTCTTT
J gene: TRBJ1-1
V gene: TRBV28
D gene: .
clone size: .

CDR3 protein: CASSFNAGNEQFF
CDR3 DNA: TGTGCCAGCAGCTTTAACGCGGGCAATGAGCAGTTCTTC
J gene: TRBJ2-1
V gene: TRBV7-3
D gene: .
clone size: .

CDR3 protein: CASSQGTGLGQPQHF
CDR3 DNA: TGTGCCAGCAGCCAAGGGACAGGGTTGGGTCAGCCCCAGCATTTT
J gene: TRBJ1-5
V gene: TRBV5-4
D gene: TRBD1
clone size: .

CDR3 protein: CASSFLTDTQYF
CDR3 DNA: TGTGCCAGCAGCTTCTTAACAGATACGCAGTATTTT
J gene: TRBJ2-3
V gene: TRBV5-6
D gene: .
clone size: .

CDR3 protein: CASSNRSPYEQYF
CDR3 DNA: TGTGCCAGCTCCAACAGGAGCCCCTACGAGCAGTACTTC
J gene: TRBJ2-7
V gene: TRBV7-2
D gene: .
clone size: .

CDR3 protein: CATSREGARGRGVSYEQYF
CDR3 DNA: TGTGCCACCAGCAGGGAGGGGGCTCGGGGCAGGGGCGTCTCCTACGAGCAGTACTTC
J gene: TRBJ2-7
V gene: TRBV15
D gene: .
clone size: .

CDR3 protein: CASSLGFRGTEAFF
CDR3 DNA: TGTGCCAGCAGCTTAGGGTTCCGGGGTACTGAAGCTTTCTTT
J gene: TRBJ1-1
V gene: TRBV7-9
D gene: .
clone size: .